The clone carrying this T cell receptor beta chain was counted a few times. The germline V gene has CDR1 SGDLS and CDR2 YYNGEE. V lost 0 bases to trimming and J lost 7 bases; unmatched junction nucleotides: 5. This CDR3 is 15 amino acids long. This sample is part of a study of blood T cell repertoires in COVID-19. Across the study: Whether acute or convalescent, the COVID-19 samples came from the United States, Italy and Spain. T cells, B-cell-depleted T cells, or PBMCs provided the cDNA or gDNA that served as material.

Study processing details: It was from reference gene primer amplification that nucleated cell counts were estimated. Generated by immunoSEQ multiplex PCR, the TCRdb table keeps only in-frame clones and is missing some. V, J and clone size reflect that table, while D and trimming were determined from the DNA. The sample holds approximately 250,000 clones, approximately 84% seen once. Source material: peripheral blood. V usage is TRBV9 and J usage is TRBJ2-1, with 9 bases matching TRBD1. This receptor was identified in a middle-aged man with acute or convalescent COVID-19. CDR3 bases: TGTGCCAGCAGCGTAGACAGGGGGCGTGAGAATGAGCAGTTCTTC. It yields the protein CASSVDRGRENEQFF.